These 7 T cell receptor beta chains originate from one sample sequenced in a study of cytomegalovirus exposure and HLA in healthy donors (TCRdb year 2017). The protocol used for the library was the immunoSEQ multiplex PCR assay. For the multiplex PCR, a mixture combining 60 forward primers for TCR Vbeta segments and 13 reverse primers for TCR Jbeta segments was used. Here the immuneACCESS table is served through TCRdb, limited to in-frame sequences with V and J called. Missing clones are a known gap in these copies; in checked studies unresolved V genes cover under half, and the rest lacks a known reason. The sample table lists under 200,000 clones, 77% of them with a count of one. Of the sample, about 2.4% is held by the ten largest clones. The source material was PBMCs. Source of these receptors: a woman in her thirties or forties in good health and CMV-seropositive.

The CDR3 is CASSFEGQGPAGNTIYF. CDR3 DNA: TGCGCCAGCAGCTTTGAGGGACAGGGACCGGCTGGAAACACCATATATTTT. The V call is TRBV5-1, the J call TRBJ1-3; 9 nucleotides agree with TRBD1. V shed 2 bases, J shed 2 bases, and the junction held 8 bases outside the gene matches. CDR1 and CDR2 from the germline V gene are SGHRS and YFSETQ. The CDR3 has 17 amino acids.

V usage is TRBV25-1 and J usage is TRBJ1-1, with TRBD1 matching over 7 bases. This CDR3 contains 14 residues. J lost 2 bases, V lost 5 bases, and 5 bases had no gene match. CDR1 is MGHDK and CDR2 is SYGVNS in the germline V gene. The CDR3 reads CASSPDRINTEAFF. CDR3 sequence (DNA): TGTGCCAGCAGTCCGGACAGGATTAACACTGAAGCTTTCTTT.

In this sample, this clone turned up a few times. The J gene is TRBJ2-7, the V gene TRBV14; a weak D match, TRBD1 (6 bases). In germline, CDR1 is SGHDN, CDR2 FVKESK. Trimming removed 6 bases from V and 0 bases from J, with 15 bases in between. The CDR3 contains 15 residues. The CDR3 reads CASSYGPDSSYEQYF. CDR3 DNA: TGTGCCAGCAGTTACGGGCCGGACAGCTCCTACGAGCAGTACTTC.

There are a few counts of this clone. The chain has TRBV5-1 and TRBJ1-2; D is uncertain. The CDR3 spans 16 residues. The V gene lost 4 bases and the J gene lost 4 bases, with 20 bases spanning the gap. Germline-derived CDR1 and CDR2 are SGHRS and YFSETQ. The CDR3 DNA reads TGCGCCAGCAGCGGGGAGGGCACAATACCCATCTATGGCTACACCTTC. This codes for CASSGEGTIPIYGYTF.

The genes are TRBV29-1 and TRBJ2-7; 12 nucleotides match TRBD2. V was pared by 4 bases and J by 2 bases, with 12 bases of the junction left unmatched. This CDR3 region has 17 residues. Looked up from germline, CDR1 is SQVTM and CDR2 is ANQGSEA. The CDR3 region has the DNA TGCAGCGTTGTGGGCAGGAGCCTAGCGGGAGGGACCTACGAGCAGTACTTC. Translation: CSVVGRSLAGGTYEQYF.

V usage is TRBV10-3 and J usage is TRBJ2-5; 8 bases are a match to TRBD2. CDR3 length: 15 residues. CDR1 is ENHRY, CDR2 SYGVKD, per germline. Germline trimming cut 0 bases from V and 4 bases from J; bases unmatched to any gene: 4. The CDR3 DNA is TGTGCCATCAGTGAGTCGAGCGGGGGCGCAGAGACCCAGTACTTC. It specifies CAISESSGGAETQYF.

The genes are TRBV4-3 and TRBJ2-7; 11 bases are a match to TRBD2. Germline CDR1 is LGHNA and CDR2 is YSLEER. With 3 bases clipped from V and 6 bases from J, the junction kept 4 bases outside the gene matches. This CDR3 region has 14 residues. The chain's CDR3 is CASSHLAGGGEQYF. The CDR3, as DNA: TGCGCCAGCAGCCATCTAGCGGGGGGAGGCGAGCAGTACTTC.